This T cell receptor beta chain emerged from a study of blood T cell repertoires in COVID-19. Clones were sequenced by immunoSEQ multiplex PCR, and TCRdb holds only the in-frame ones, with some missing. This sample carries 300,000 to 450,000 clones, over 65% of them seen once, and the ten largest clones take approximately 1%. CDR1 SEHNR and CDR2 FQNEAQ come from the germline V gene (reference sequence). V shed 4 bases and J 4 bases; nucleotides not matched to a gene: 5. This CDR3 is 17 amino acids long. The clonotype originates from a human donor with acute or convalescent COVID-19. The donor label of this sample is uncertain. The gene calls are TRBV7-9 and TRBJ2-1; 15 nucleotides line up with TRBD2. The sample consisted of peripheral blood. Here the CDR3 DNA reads TGTGCCAGCAGCTCGGGGACTAGCGGGAGGTTGTACAATGAGCAGTTCTTC. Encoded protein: CASSSGTSGRLYNEQFF.